The T cell receptor beta chain under discussion was sequenced for a study of CD4 T cells in relation to SARS-CoV-2 and coronaviruses. Study-level background: The restricting HLA molecule for shared crossreactive spike epitopes was mapped.

Broader study findings: In roughly 61% of donors, memory CD4+ clonotypes crossrecognized SARS-CoV-2 and at least one common cold coronavirus spike.

CDR3 length equals 13 residues. Trimming shortened V by 2 bases and J by 1 base, and 4 bases separated the two germline ends. Germline V CDR1 and CDR2: SGHRS, YFSETQ. The protocol was immunoSEQ multiplex PCR, while the TCRdb copy is restricted to in-frame clones and leaves out a portion. This sample has about 56,000 clones; roughly nine tenths occur once, and the top ten carry roughly 0.4%. There are a few counts of this clone. The antigen remains undetermined. The V gene is TRBV5-1, the J gene TRBJ1-5, with D unresolved. This receptor was taken from an adult with COVID-19. Sequencing used naive CD4+ T cells from PBMCs. Subset reported: naive CD4+ T cells isolated by negative enrichment. The CDR3 DNA follows: TGCGCCAGCAGCTTCGACAGCAATCAGCCCCAGCATTTT. Translated, it gives CASSFDSNQPQHF.